Listed below are T cell receptor beta chains from one sample, sequenced in a study of Graves' ophthalmopathy and Graves' hyperthyroidism. MiXCR was run by TCRdb on the multiplex PCR reads, yielding one entry per CDR3 protein. The profile covers around 520,000 distinct CDR3 sequences, with under 45% appearing a single time and about 4.2% taken by the ten largest. Sequencing was done on a sample of peripheral blood or thyroid tissue (not recorded which). The receptor set was obtained from an adult man with Graves' hyperthyroidism. Both conserved end residues are part of each CDR3. A D gene is named only where the DNA matches it firmly. A clone size is listed for some rows: how often the clone was seen (once, few, many), or a class if it is expanded.

clone_size: .; v_call: TRBV20-1; j_call: TRBJ2-3; d_call: .; cdr3_aa: CSARDPREPTDTQYF; cdr3_nt: TGCAGTGCTAGAGATCCCCGGGAACCCACAGATACGCAGTATTTT
clone_size: .; v_call: TRBV24-1; j_call: TRBJ1-1; d_call: TRBD1; cdr3_aa: CATSEGTGRGTEFFF; cdr3_nt: TGTGCCACCAGTGAGGGGACAGGGAGGGGAACTGAATTTTTCTTT
clone_size: .; v_call: TRBV6-5; j_call: TRBJ1-2; d_call: .; cdr3_aa: CASSYHRRGEGYPPYGYTF; cdr3_nt: TGTGCCAGCAGTTACCACCGTCGGGGAGAGGGATACCCTCCGTATGGCTACACCTTC
clone_size: many; v_call: TRBV19; j_call: TRBJ1-2; d_call: TRBD1; cdr3_aa: CASLDRGRYGYTF; cdr3_nt: TGTGCCAGCCTGGACAGGGGTCGCTATGGCTACACCTTC
clone_size: many; v_call: TRBV20-1; j_call: TRBJ1-2; d_call: .; cdr3_aa: CSARALTSYGYTF; cdr3_nt: TGCAGTGCGAGGGCTTTAACCAGCTATGGCTACACCTTC
clone_size: many; v_call: TRBV24-1; j_call: TRBJ1-1; d_call: .; cdr3_aa: CATSDWNTEAFF; cdr3_nt: TGTGCCACCAGTGATTGGAACACTGAAGCTTTCTTT
clone_size: .; v_call: TRBV9; j_call: TRBJ2-7; d_call: .; cdr3_aa: CASSVSTGRPYEQYF; cdr3_nt: TGTGCCAGCAGCGTATCTACAGGGAGACCCTACGAGCAGTACTTC
clone_size: many; v_call: TRBV10-3; j_call: TRBJ1-2; d_call: .; cdr3_aa: CAIRMDGDYGYTF; cdr3_nt: TGTGCCATCAGAATGGACGGAGACTATGGCTACACCTTC
clone_size: .; v_call: TRBV12-3/TRBV12-4; j_call: TRBJ1-2; d_call: .; cdr3_aa: CASSLEPRALNGYTF; cdr3_nt: TGTGCCAGCAGTTTAGAACCCAGGGCTTTAAATGGCTACACCTTC
clone_size: .; v_call: TRBV12-3/TRBV12-4; j_call: TRBJ1-2; d_call: .; cdr3_aa: CASSLAHQLWEGYTF; cdr3_nt: TGTGCCAGCAGTTTAGCGCACCAGCTCTGGGAAGGCTACACCTTC
clone_size: .; v_call: TRBV7-9; j_call: TRBJ1-1; d_call: .; cdr3_aa: CASSLGGALRAEASF; cdr3_nt: TGTGCCAGCAGCTTAGGCGGCGCGTTGCGGGCTGAAGCTTCCTTT
clone_size: many; v_call: TRBV19; j_call: TRBJ2-7; d_call: .; cdr3_aa: CASSRPGGSSYEQYF; cdr3_nt: TGTGCCAGTAGTAGACCAGGGGGGAGCTCCTACGAGCAGTACTTC
clone_size: many; v_call: TRBV20-1; j_call: TRBJ1-5; d_call: .; cdr3_aa: CSARDTGRGGMAQPQHF; cdr3_nt: TGCAGTGCTAGAGATACGGGACGGGGGGGAATGGCTCAGCCCCAGCATTTT
clone_size: many; v_call: TRBV29-1; j_call: TRBJ2-7; d_call: .; cdr3_aa: CSVEVAGNLYEQYF; cdr3_nt: TGCAGCGTTGAAGTAGCAGGGAACCTCTACGAGCAGTACTTC
clone_size: many; v_call: TRBV14; j_call: TRBJ1-1; d_call: .; cdr3_aa: CASSQEMVSIQAFF; cdr3_nt: TGTGCCAGCAGCCAAGAGATGGTGTCTATTCAAGCTTTCTTT
clone_size: .; v_call: TRBV7-8; j_call: TRBJ2-7; d_call: .; cdr3_aa: CASSLGIGDYEQYF; cdr3_nt: TGTGCCAGCAGCCTTGGGATTGGAGACTACGAGCAGTACTTC
clone_size: many; v_call: TRBV9; j_call: TRBJ2-7; d_call: .; cdr3_aa: CASSVGRGTEQYF; cdr3_nt: TGTGCCAGCAGCGTTGGCCGAGGCACGGAGCAGTACTTC
clone_size: .; v_call: TRBV2; j_call: TRBJ1-2; d_call: .; cdr3_aa: CASSVAGFRYGYTF; cdr3_nt: TGTGCCAGCAGTGTAGCGGGGTTTCGATATGGCTACACCTTC
clone_size: .; v_call: TRBV20-1; j_call: TRBJ2-3; d_call: TRBD2; cdr3_aa: CSARVPGLAGPPNTQYF; cdr3_nt: TGCAGTGCTAGAGTACCGGGACTAGCGGGCCCGCCCAATACGCAGTATTTT
clone_size: many; v_call: TRBV6-6; j_call: TRBJ1-3; d_call: .; cdr3_aa: CASSTGLRNTIYF; cdr3_nt: TGTGCCAGCAGCACCGGGCTCCGAAACACCATATATTTT
clone_size: .; v_call: TRBV12-3/TRBV12-4; j_call: TRBJ2-1; d_call: .; cdr3_aa: CASSLRISNNEQFF; cdr3_nt: TGTGCCAGCAGTTTGCGGATAAGTAACAATGAGCAGTTCTTC
clone_size: .; v_call: TRBV5-1; j_call: TRBJ1-6; d_call: .; cdr3_aa: CASSGAGHNSPLHF; cdr3_nt: TGCGCCAGCAGCGGAGCAGGGCATAATTCACCCCTCCACTTT
clone_size: many; v_call: TRBV20-1; j_call: TRBJ1-5; d_call: .; cdr3_aa: CSARDYKAGGKVQPQHF; cdr3_nt: TGCAGTGCTAGAGACTATAAAGCTGGGGGGAAGGTACAGCCCCAGCATTTT
clone_size: few; v_call: TRBV12-5; j_call: TRBJ1-1; d_call: TRBD1; cdr3_aa: CASSFFGSGGLNTEAFF; cdr3_nt: TGTGCCAGCAGTTTCTTTGGGTCAGGGGGCTTGAACACTGAAGCTTTCTTT
clone_size: few; v_call: TRBV4-1; j_call: TRBJ2-1; d_call: .; cdr3_aa: CASSQGGGRYNEQFF; cdr3_nt: TGCGCCAGCAGCCAAGGTGGGGGAAGGTACAATGAGCAGTTCTTC
clone_size: many; v_call: TRBV15; j_call: TRBJ1-2; d_call: .; cdr3_aa: CATSRDRLVHGYTF; cdr3_nt: TGTGCCACCAGCAGAGATCGTTTAGTTCATGGCTACACCTTC
clone_size: many; v_call: TRBV12-5; j_call: TRBJ1-5; d_call: .; cdr3_aa: CASGSSGGQHF; cdr3_nt: TGTGCTAGTGGTTCTTCGGGGGGCCAGCATTTT
clone_size: .; v_call: TRBV29-1; j_call: TRBJ2-7; d_call: TRBD2; cdr3_aa: CSVGSGRADEQYF; cdr3_nt: TGCAGCGTTGGTAGCGGGAGGGCAGATGAGCAGTACTTC
clone_size: many; v_call: TRBV5-1; j_call: TRBJ1-2; d_call: .; cdr3_aa: CASSLDRPADGYTF; cdr3_nt: TGCGCCAGCAGCTTGGACCGGCCGGCAGATGGCTACACCTTC
clone_size: .; v_call: TRBV3-1; j_call: TRBJ2-7; d_call: .; cdr3_aa: CASTVYDRPYEQYF; cdr3_nt: TGTGCCAGCACCGTGTATGATCGCCCATACGAGCAGTACTTC
clone_size: many; v_call: TRBV19; j_call: TRBJ2-7; d_call: TRBD1; cdr3_aa: CASSPRTGMAVEQYF; cdr3_nt: TGTGCCAGTAGTCCACGGACAGGGATGGCCGTCGAGCAGTACTTC
clone_size: .; v_call: TRBV20-1; j_call: TRBJ2-5; d_call: TRBD1; cdr3_aa: CSASDRGQGAAETQYF; cdr3_nt: TGCAGTGCTTCTGACAGGGGGCAGGGGGCTGCGGAGACCCAGTACTTC
clone_size: .; v_call: TRBV10-2; j_call: TRBJ1-4; d_call: .; cdr3_aa: CASSDPGPTNEKLFF; cdr3_nt: TGCGCCAGCAGTGACCCAGGGCCAACTAATGAAAAACTGTTTTTT
clone_size: .; v_call: TRBV7-6; j_call: TRBJ2-3; d_call: .; cdr3_aa: CASSLDGNTQYF; cdr3_nt: TGTGCCAGCAGCTTGGACGGAAATACGCAGTATTTT
clone_size: many; v_call: TRBV20-1; j_call: TRBJ2-5; d_call: TRBD2; cdr3_aa: CSARDHAGDGETQYF; cdr3_nt: TGCAGTGCTAGAGATCATGCGGGAGACGGAGAGACCCAGTACTTC
clone_size: many; v_call: TRBV5-4; j_call: TRBJ1-1; d_call: TRBD1; cdr3_aa: CASSLAWTGSTEAFF; cdr3_nt: TGTGCCAGCAGCTTGGCTTGGACAGGGTCCACTGAAGCTTTCTTT
clone_size: many; v_call: TRBV7-9; j_call: TRBJ1-3; d_call: .; cdr3_aa: CASSLVNAETGNTIYF; cdr3_nt: TGTGCCAGCAGCTTAGTCAACGCGGAAACTGGAAACACCATATATTTT
clone_size: many; v_call: TRBV7-8; j_call: TRBJ1-5; d_call: TRBD1; cdr3_aa: CASSLAHRGYRGNQPQHF; cdr3_nt: TGTGCCAGCAGCTTAGCTCACAGGGGATATAGAGGCAATCAGCCCCAGCATTTT
clone_size: many; v_call: TRBV6-1; j_call: TRBJ1-6; d_call: TRBD1; cdr3_aa: CASSEGQNNSPLHF; cdr3_nt: TGTGCCAGCAGTGAGGGACAGAATAATTCACCCCTCCACTTT
clone_size: many; v_call: TRBV4-1; j_call: TRBJ2-5; d_call: TRBD2; cdr3_aa: CASSQGKGLAVQETQYF; cdr3_nt: TGCGCCAGCAGCCAAGGGAAGGGACTAGCGGTACAAGAGACCCAGTACTTC
clone_size: .; v_call: TRBV15; j_call: TRBJ1-1; d_call: TRBD1; cdr3_aa: CATSSGQGEAEAFF; cdr3_nt: TGTGCCACCAGCAGCGGACAGGGCGAAGCTGAAGCTTTCTTT
clone_size: many; v_call: TRBV5-5; j_call: TRBJ2-7; d_call: .; cdr3_aa: CASSFQAGEQYF; cdr3_nt: TGTGCCAGCAGCTTTCAGGCGGGTGAGCAGTACTTC
clone_size: many; v_call: TRBV10-3; j_call: TRBJ2-5; d_call: .; cdr3_aa: CAIQDTLQETQYF; cdr3_nt: TGTGCCATCCAGGACACTCTACAAGAGACCCAGTACTTC
clone_size: .; v_call: TRBV2; j_call: TRBJ2-3; d_call: .; cdr3_aa: CAGGPLTDTQYF; cdr3_nt: TGTGCCGGTGGGCCTCTCACAGATACGCAGTATTTT
clone_size: .; v_call: TRBV7-9; j_call: TRBJ1-6; d_call: .; cdr3_aa: CASSEGGITNSYNSPLHF; cdr3_nt: TGTGCCAGCAGCGAGGGGGGCATAACCAACTCCTATAATTCACCCCTCCACTTT
clone_size: many; v_call: TRBV20-1; j_call: TRBJ2-5; d_call: TRBD2; cdr3_aa: CSAITAGGGSRGVAQYF; cdr3_nt: TGCAGTGCTATCACCGCGGGCGGGGGCTCGCGGGGGGTGGCCCAGTACTTC
clone_size: many; v_call: TRBV29-1; j_call: TRBJ1-4; d_call: TRBD1; cdr3_aa: CSVDLGRTGTEKLFF; cdr3_nt: TGCAGCGTTGATCTGGGTAGGACAGGGACTGAAAAACTGTTTTTT
clone_size: .; v_call: TRBV29-1; j_call: TRBJ2-3; d_call: .; cdr3_aa: CSAFGGHHTDTQYF; cdr3_nt: TGCAGCGCCTTCGGTGGACACCACACAGATACGCAGTATTTT
clone_size: few; v_call: TRBV29-1; j_call: TRBJ2-3; d_call: .; cdr3_aa: CSSTEVATDTQYF; cdr3_nt: TGCAGCTCCACGGAAGTAGCCACAGATACGCAGTATTTT
clone_size: .; v_call: TRBV24-1; j_call: TRBJ2-1; d_call: TRBD2; cdr3_aa: CATSDSLSGGTHYNEQFF; cdr3_nt: TGTGCCACCAGTGACTCCCTTAGCGGGGGGACACACTACAATGAGCAGTTCTTC
clone_size: many; v_call: TRBV15; j_call: TRBJ2-5; d_call: .; cdr3_aa: CATRSGRLQETQYF; cdr3_nt: TGTGCCACCAGGTCAGGAAGGCTACAAGAGACCCAGTACTTC
clone_size: many; v_call: TRBV3-1; j_call: TRBJ1-1; d_call: .; cdr3_aa: CASSQIGGEAFF; cdr3_nt: TGTGCCAGCAGCCAGATTGGGGGTGAAGCTTTCTTT
clone_size: .; v_call: TRBV7-3; j_call: TRBJ2-1; d_call: TRBD2; cdr3_aa: CASSLAGVPNEQFF; cdr3_nt: TGTGCCAGCAGTCTAGCGGGAGTACCCAATGAGCAGTTCTTC
clone_size: .; v_call: TRBV2; j_call: TRBJ1-6; d_call: .; cdr3_aa: CASSLTPTAKNSPLHF; cdr3_nt: TGTGCCAGCAGCCTTACCCCGACGGCCAAGAATTCACCCCTCCACTTT